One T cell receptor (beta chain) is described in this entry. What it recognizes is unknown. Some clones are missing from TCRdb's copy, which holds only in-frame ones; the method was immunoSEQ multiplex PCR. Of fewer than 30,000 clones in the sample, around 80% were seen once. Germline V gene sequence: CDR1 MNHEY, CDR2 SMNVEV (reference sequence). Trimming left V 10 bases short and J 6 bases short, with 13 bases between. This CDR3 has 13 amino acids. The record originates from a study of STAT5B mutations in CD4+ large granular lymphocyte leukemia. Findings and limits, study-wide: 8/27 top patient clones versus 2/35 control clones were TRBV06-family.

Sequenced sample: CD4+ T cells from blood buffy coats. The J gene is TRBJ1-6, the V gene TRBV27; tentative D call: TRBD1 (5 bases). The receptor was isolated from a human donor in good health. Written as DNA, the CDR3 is TGTGCCACCTCACCGGGGGGTAATTCACCCCTCCACTTT. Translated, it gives CATSPGGNSPLHF.